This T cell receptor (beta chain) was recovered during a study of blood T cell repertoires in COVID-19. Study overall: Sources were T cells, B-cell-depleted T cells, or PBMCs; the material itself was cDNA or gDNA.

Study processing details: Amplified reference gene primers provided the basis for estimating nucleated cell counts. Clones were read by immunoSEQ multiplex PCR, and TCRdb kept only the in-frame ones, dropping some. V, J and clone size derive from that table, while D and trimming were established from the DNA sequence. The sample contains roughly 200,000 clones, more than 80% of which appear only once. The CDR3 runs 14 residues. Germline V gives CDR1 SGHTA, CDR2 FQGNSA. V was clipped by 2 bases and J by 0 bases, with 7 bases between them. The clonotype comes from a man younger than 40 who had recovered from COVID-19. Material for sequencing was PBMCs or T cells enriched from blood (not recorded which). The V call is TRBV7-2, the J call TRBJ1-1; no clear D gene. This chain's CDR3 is CASSLIPVNTEAFF. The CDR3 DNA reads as TGTGCCAGCAGCTTAATCCCGGTGAACACTGAAGCTTTCTTT.